This T cell receptor beta chain was recovered during a study of cytomegalovirus exposure and HLA in healthy donors. This CDR3 region has 12 residues. V was clipped by 7 bases and J by 3 bases; unmatched bases: 3. Germline assignment: CDR1 SQVTM and CDR2 ANQGSEA. The PCR employed 60 Vbeta primers together with 13 Jbeta primers. Only in-frame clones appear in the TCRdb table, and some are missing; sequencing was by immunoSEQ multiplex PCR. The sample totals tens of thousands of clones. V usage is TRBV29-1 and J usage is TRBJ2-1; 7 bases match TRBD1. The sequence derives from a woman aged 25 to 39 in good health and CMV-seropositive. Sequencing was performed on PBMCs. CDR3 in DNA: TGCAGCGGACAGGGTTTCTACAATGAGCAGTTCTTC. Protein: CSGQGFYNEQFF.